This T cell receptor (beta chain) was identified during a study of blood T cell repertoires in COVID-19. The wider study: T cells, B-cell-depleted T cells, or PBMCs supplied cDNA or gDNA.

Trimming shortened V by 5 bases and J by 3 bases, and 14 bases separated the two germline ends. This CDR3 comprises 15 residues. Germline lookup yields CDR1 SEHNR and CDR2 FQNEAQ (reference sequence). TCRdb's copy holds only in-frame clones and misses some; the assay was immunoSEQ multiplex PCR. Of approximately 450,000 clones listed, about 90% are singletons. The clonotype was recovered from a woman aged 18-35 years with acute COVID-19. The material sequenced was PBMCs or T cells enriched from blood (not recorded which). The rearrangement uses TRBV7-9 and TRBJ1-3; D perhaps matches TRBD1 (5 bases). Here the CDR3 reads CASSIRDLGGNTIYF. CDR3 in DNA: TGTGCCAGCAGCATCAGGGATTTGGGTGGAAACACCATATATTTT.